A single sample is the source of the 17 T cell receptor beta chains below, sequenced in a study of tumor-infiltrating lymphocytes in primary liver carcinoma. With roughly 540 ng total RNA as template and a constant-region primer, TCR beta cDNA was made. Modified slightly, ARM-PCR produced TCR beta libraries over three nested multiplex PCR rounds. It was with TRBV1-TRBV30 forward primers and a C-beta reverse primer that the first two PCR rounds were run, at roughly 9 cycles each. TCRdb re-called the multiplex PCR reads with MiXCR, one entry per CDR3 protein. The sample yields some 190,000 distinct CDR3 sequences, 60% seen once. RNA isolated from unsorted whole blood supplied the blood RNA, with germline DNA also extracted. The sample comprised peripheral blood. Receptors originate from a man aged 40-50 years with primary liver carcinoma and hepatitis B virus infection.

Turning to this clonotype: This may arise from a read error, as a much more abundant clone is one base away. This chain joins TRBV11-2 and TRBJ2-1; D is unresolved. Germline CDR1 reads SGHAT; CDR2 reads FQNNGV. Trimming removed 5 bases at V and 6 bases at J, with 11 bases between. There are 13 residues in the CDR3. The CDR3 bases are TGTGCCAGCAGCCTTAACCTACCCAATGAGCAGTTCTTC. Protein sequence: CASSLNLPNEQFF.

The CDR3 DNA reads as TGTGCCAGAAATACAGCGGGCCCTGGGAATGAGCAGTTCTTC. Translated: CARNTAGPGNEQFF. The rearrangement links TRBV11-2 to TRBJ2-1; a possible D gene is TRBD2 (6 bases). Germline-derived CDR1 and CDR2 are SGHAT and FQNNGV. The CDR3 is 14 residues long. V gave up 9 bases and J gave up 7 bases, with 19 bases separating them.

A remark on this clonotype: The germline gene is not matched at one end of the junction; a read error may be the cause. V gene TRBV5-6 combines with J gene TRBJ2-1, with TRBD1 identical over 7 bases. The CDR3 totals 15 residues. The germline gives CDR1 SGHDT, CDR2 YYEEEE. The CDR3, as DNA: TGTGCCAGCAGCTTGGACAGGGGTTTCTACAATGAGCGGTTCTTC. Residues: CASSLDRGFYNERFF.

J is TRBJ2-1 and V is TRBV7-9; 10 nucleotides agree with TRBD2. Germline CDR1 SEHNR, CDR2 FQNEAQ (reference sequence). V lost 5 bases and J lost 4; bases outside the gene matches: 8. The CDR3 spans 16 residues. CDR3 sequence (DNA): TGTGCCAGCAGCAGTCCCTTAGCGGGAGGTTACAATGAGCAGTTCTTC. It encodes CASSSPLAGGYNEQFF.

This clonotype was observed a handful of times. V usage is TRBV6-5 and J usage is TRBJ2-2; 8 bases align to TRBD1. The J segment lost 0 bases and the V segment lost 7 bases, leaving 4 bases of the junction unmatched. Germline V gene lookup returns CDR1 MNHEY and CDR2 SVGAGI. This CDR3 comprises 15 residues. Here the CDR3 DNA reads TGTGCCAGCAAATGGACAGGGCCGAACACCGGGGAGCTGTTTTTT. Its protein is CASKWTGPNTGELFF.

The J gene is TRBJ2-1, the V gene TRBV6-2 or TRBV6-3; TRBD1 is a possible D gene (5 bases). Per germline, CDR1 MNHEY and CDR2 SVGEGT. There are 12 residues in the CDR3. V lost 1 base and J 15 bases, leaving 13 bases between the germline ends. Here the CDR3 DNA reads TGTGCCAGCAGTTACTTCAGGGCCCGTTCGTTCTTC. It is translated as CASSYFRARSFF.

Notes on this clonotype: The CDR3 ends on some other residue instead of the conserved phenylalanine or tryptophan, so this is likely a read error. J is TRBJ2-7 and V is TRBV5-5; either TRBD1 or TRBD2 may fit D (5 bases each). The V end lost 4 bases, the J end lost 0 bases, and 11 bases lay between the germline ends. The CDR3 is 14 amino acids. Germline V gene sequence: CDR1 SGHKS, CDR2 YYEKEE (reference sequence). The CDR3 DNA sequence: TGTGCCAGCAGCACCGGGACGCACTCCTACGAGCAGTACTTA. Residues: CASSTGTHSYEQYL.

The chain links TRBV11-2 to TRBJ2-7; 8 nucleotides agree with TRBD1. There are 14 residues in the CDR3. V shed 4 bases and J 10 bases; nucleotides not matched to a gene: 12. CDR1 and CDR2 (germline): SGHAT, FQNNGV. The CDR3 loop is CASSSPGQVGEQYF. The CDR3 nucleotides read TGTGCCAGCAGCTCCCCGGGACAGGTGGGCGAACAGTACTTC.

The chain recombines TRBV6-1 with TRBJ2-7; D possibly corresponds to TRBD2 (6 bases). The V gene lost 7 bases and the J gene lost 0 bases, with 16 bases spanning the gap. This CDR3 contains 15 residues. CDR1 is MNHNS and CDR2 is SASEGT in the germline V gene. The CDR3 region is CASIRDSHPSYEQYF. The CDR3 nucleotides read TGTGCCAGCATCCGGGACTCTCACCCCTCCTACGAGCAGTACTTC.

This clonotype was detected only a few times. The chain combines TRBV28 with TRBJ2-5; possible D gene TRBD2, 5 bases. The CDR3 contains 16 residues. Per the germline V gene, CDR1 is MDHEN and CDR2 is SYDVKM. V was shortened by 2 bases and J by 5 bases, with 18 bases between the two germline ends. The CDR3 reads CASSLAAVAMEETQYF. In DNA form, the CDR3 reads TGTGCCAGCAGTTTAGCAGCGGTAGCGATGGAGGAGACCCAGTACTTC.

There are a few counts of this clonotype. CDR3 sequence: CASSLGGVDNEQFF. The CDR3 coding sequence is TGTGCCAGCAGCTTGGGGGGAGTGGACAATGAGCAGTTCTTC. This chain uses TRBV7-9 with TRBJ2-1; TRBD2 might be the D (6 bases). The CDR3 totals 14 residues. V shed 3 bases and J shed 5 bases, with 11 bases lying between them. Germline values: CDR1 SEHNR, CDR2 FQNEAQ (reference sequence).

The J gene is TRBJ1-4, the V gene TRBV14, with unresolved D. V lost 4 bases and J 8 bases, leaving 8 bases between the germline ends. This CDR3 has 12 amino acids. Germline CDR1 reads SGHDN; CDR2 reads FVKESK. The DNA of the CDR3 is TGTGCCAGCAGCCTTCTTGGAGAAAAACTGTTTTTT. This encodes CASSLLGEKLFF.

Regarding this clonotype: Compared with germline, one end of the junction differs, possibly owing to a read error. The chain combines TRBV11-1 with TRBJ2-2, with 7 bases matching TRBD1. The germline gives CDR1 SGHAT, CDR2 FQDESV (reference sequence). CDR3 size: 21 residues. CDR3 loop: CVSSQNLWDRFPWRNTGELFF. The CDR3 DNA reads as TGTGTCAGCAGCCAAAACCTCTGGGACAGATTTCCCTGGCGGAACACCGGGGAGCTGTTTTTT.

This chain links TRBV29-1 with TRBJ2-1; no definite D call. This CDR3 spans 14 amino acids. Germline-derived CDR1 and CDR2 are SQVTM and ANQGSEA. The CDR3 DNA reads as TGCTGCGCAATTCTCGAGAGCTCCTACAATGAGCAGTTCTTC. Protein sequence: CCAILESSYNEQFF.

This chain uses TRBV13 with TRBJ2-5, with D perhaps TRBD2 (5 bases). The CDR3 has 12 residues. Germline CDR1 is PRHDT and CDR2 is FYEKMQ (reference sequence). V was shortened by 4 bases and J by 5 bases, with 8 bases between the two germline ends. The CDR3 loop is CASSSSLETQYF. As DNA, the CDR3 is TGTGCCAGCAGCTCTAGCCTGGAGACCCAGTACTTC.

This clonotype occurred a few times. The chain uses TRBV12-3 or TRBV12-4 and TRBJ2-2, with 10 bases that match TRBD1. CDR3 size: 15 residues. V gave up 6 bases and J gave up 4 bases; unmatched junction bases: 5. The CDR3 is CASRRGQGSTGELFF. The CDR3 coding sequence is TGTGCCAGCAGGCGGGGACAGGGGAGCACCGGGGAGCTGTTTTTT.

This clonotype came up once. The junction differs from germline at one of its ends, possibly a read error. The J gene is TRBJ2-7, the V gene TRBV11-2; perhaps TRBD2 as D (5 bases). Germline V gene lookup returns CDR1 SGHAT and CDR2 FQNNGV. The CDR3 totals 13 residues. This CDR3 reads CASSSTRSYKQYF. The CDR3 nucleotides read TGTGCCAGCAGTTCAACTAGGAGCTACAAGCAGTACTTC. Full variable domain (missing parts from reference TRBV11-2 and TRBJ2-7): EAGVAQSPRYKIIEKRQSVAFWCNPISGHATLYWYQQILGQGPKLLIQFQNNGVVDDSQLPKDRFSAERLKGVDSTLKIQPAKLEDSAVYLCASSSTRSYKQYFGPGTRLTVT.